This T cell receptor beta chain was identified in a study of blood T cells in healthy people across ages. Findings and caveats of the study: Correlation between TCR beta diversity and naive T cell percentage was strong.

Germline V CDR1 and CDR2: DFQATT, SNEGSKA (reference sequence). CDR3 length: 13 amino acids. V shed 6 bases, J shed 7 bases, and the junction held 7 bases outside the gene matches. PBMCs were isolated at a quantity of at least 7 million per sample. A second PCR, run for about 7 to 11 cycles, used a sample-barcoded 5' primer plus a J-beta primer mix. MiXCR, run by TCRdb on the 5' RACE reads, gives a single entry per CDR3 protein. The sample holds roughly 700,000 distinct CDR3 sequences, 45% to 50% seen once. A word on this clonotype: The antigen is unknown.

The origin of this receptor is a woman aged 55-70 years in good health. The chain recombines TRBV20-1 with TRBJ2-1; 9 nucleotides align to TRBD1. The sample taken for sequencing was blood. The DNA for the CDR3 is TGCAGTGCCTTACAGGGGGCCGAGAATGAGCAGTTCTTC. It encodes CSALQGAENEQFF.